The table lists the clone carrying this T cell receptor beta chain with a few counts. This sample is drawn from a study of blood T cell repertoires in COVID-19. The junction had 16 bases not matched to a gene; V was cut back by 4 bases and J by 2 bases. Germline CDR1 and CDR2: SGHNT and YYREEE (reference sequence). The CDR3 has 18 residues. Libraries were prepared by immunoSEQ multiplex PCR; TCRdb keeps only in-frame clonotypes and omits some of them. This table has fewer than 85,000 clones, roughly 84% appearing once. The clonotype was recovered from a man aged 30 to 39 with COVID-19, enrolled during active disease. Sequencing input: peripheral blood. The chain combines TRBV5-4 with TRBJ2-5; 8 bases match TRBD1. The CDR3 loop reads CASSPTGVSVVDQETQYF. CDR3 nucleotide sequence: TGTGCCAGCAGCCCGACAGGGGTGTCGGTGGTTGATCAAGAGACCCAGTACTTC.